The clone carrying this TCR beta chain was observed a handful of times. TCRdb processed the 5' RACE reads anew with MiXCR; each CDR3 protein has one entry. The profile covers roughly 74,000 distinct CDR3 sequences, with around 6.5% appearing a single time and roughly a third taken by the ten largest. These data come from a study of T cells after yellow fever vaccination. Whole-study context: Fractions containing few cells were prepared with SMART-Seq v4 Ultra Low Input.

V was clipped by 0 bases and J by 0 bases, with 15 bases between them. Looked up from germline, CDR1 is MGHRA and CDR2 is YSYEKL. CDR3 length equals 18 residues. The starting material was CD8+ T cells sorted from PBMCs, obtained about 5 days after the first yellow fever vaccination. The chain is built from TRBV4-1 and TRBJ1-3; no reliable D call. This clonotype was obtained from a man between 18 and 29 years old who received the YFV17D yellow fever vaccine. The CDR3 coding sequence is TGCGCCAGCAGCCAAGATCGGGATCTCTTCCACTCTGGAAACACCATATATTTT. This sequence encodes CASSQDRDLFHSGNTIYF.